This TCR beta chain was sequenced for a study of molecular identifiers for immune sequencing clone quantification. Study-level background: Within a replicate experiment, RNA obtained from either about 21,000 or 97,000 naive CD8 cells was divided into five aliquots, and four of those aliquots were then sequenced.

Whole-study results and caveats: It was shown that clones above 20 RNA copies held over 99% of effector molecules, but under 1% in naive cells. Underestimation of highly expanded clone sizes could arise where identical TCR molecules share a barcode.

Library preparation followed earlier protocols using designated TCR primers. A single record per CDR3 protein comes from TCRdb applying MiXCR to the PCR reads. The table shows around 480,000 distinct CDR3 sequences, with 25% occurring only once. On this clonotype: The antigen is unknown. Germline and junction disagree at one end, which may indicate a read error.

This CDR3 has 13 amino acids. Per the germline V gene, CDR1 is LNHDA and CDR2 is SQIVND (reference sequence). The specimen was naive CD8+ T cells from blood, with Jurkat cell RNA spiked in. The sample's subset: FACS-sorted CD8+CD4-CCR7+CD45RA+ naive T cells. The V gene is TRBV19, the J gene TRBJ2-7; D is unclear. The TCR comes from a human donor in good health. Some libraries in this study had Jurkat cell RNA spiked in. The CDR3 protein is CASSAAPSYAQYF. The CDR3 DNA reads TGTGCCAGTAGTGCGGCTCCAAGTTACGCGCAGTACTTC.